These 29 T cell receptor beta chains came from one sample sequenced in a study of blood T cell repertoires in COVID-19. TCRdb's copy holds only in-frame clones and misses some; the assay was immunoSEQ multiplex PCR. The sample consists of more than 100,000 clones, over 70% of them appearing once. Material: peripheral blood. The receptors derive from a man in his forties or fifties with active COVID-19.

The chain has TRBV4-1 and TRBJ2-5; tentative D call: TRBD1 (5 bases). Germline V CDR1 and CDR2: MGHRA, YSYEKL. The CDR3 is made up of 13 amino acids. Trimming pared 4 bases from V and 2 bases from J, leaving 8 bases between. The CDR3, as DNA: TGCGCCAGCAGCCGACAGCAGCAAGAGACCCAGTACTTC. Amino acids: CASSRQQQETQYF.

The V call is TRBV6-1, the J call TRBJ2-2; perhaps TRBD1 as D (6 bases). The CDR3 has 14 residues. CDR1 is MNHNS, CDR2 SASEGT, per germline. V was trimmed by 1 base and J by 5 bases, leaving 8 bases between them. CDR3 DNA sequence: TGTGCCAGCAGTGAAGTGGGGGCGACCGGGGAGCTGTTTTTT. Translation: CASSEVGATGELFF.

The rearrangement uses TRBV4-1 and TRBJ2-7, with TRBD1 matching over 9 bases. The CDR3 has 15 amino acids. Germline values: CDR1 MGHRA, CDR2 YSYEKL. V lost 1 base, J lost 7 bases, and 8 bases stayed unmatched. CDR3 nucleotides: TGCGCCAGCAGCCAAGGACCGGGACAGGGTTGGGAGCAGTACTTC. Protein: CASSQGPGQGWEQYF.

This chain links TRBV6-5 with TRBJ2-2; TRBD1 agrees at 7 bases. V dropped 8 bases and J dropped 6; count of bases not matched to a gene: 12. CDR3 length equals 15 residues. Looked up from germline, CDR1 is MNHEY and CDR2 is SVGAGI. CDR3 DNA sequence: TGTGCCAGCCTCCCGGGACAGACTATGGCCGGGGAGCTGTTTTTT. It encodes CASLPGQTMAGELFF.

The rearrangement links TRBV2 to TRBJ2-3; TRBD1 matches 7 bases. Germline V lookup: CDR1 SNHLY, CDR2 FYNNEI. The CDR3 covers 14 residues. V lost 5 bases, J lost 3 bases, and 5 bases stayed unmatched. This CDR3 is CASSLGTETDTQYF. In DNA form, the CDR3 reads TGTGCCAGCAGTCTAGGGACAGAAACAGATACGCAGTATTTT. The whole variable domain, filled in from reference TRBV2 and TRBJ2-3, reads EPEVTQTPSHQVTQMGQEVILRCVPISNHLYFYWYRQILGQKVEFLVSFYNNEISEKSEIFDDQFSVERPDGSNFTLKIRSTKLEDSAMYFCASSLGTETDTQYFGPGTRLTVL.

The rearrangement links TRBV5-1 to TRBJ2-5, with D tentatively TRBD2 (7 bases). The CDR3 totals 15 residues. Germline V gene lookup returns CDR1 SGHRS and CDR2 YFSETQ. Trimming stripped 1 base from V and 5 bases from J, with 15 bases between. The CDR3 DNA is TGCGCCAGCAGCTTGTACGGGGGGCTGGGTGAGACCCAGTACTTC. Translated, it gives CASSLYGGLGETQYF.

The chain couples TRBV27 to TRBJ2-3; no firm D call. Trimming left V 3 bases short and J 0 bases short, with 19 bases between. This CDR3 is built from 18 residues. Per germline, CDR1 MNHEY and CDR2 SMNVEV (reference sequence). This CDR3 is CASSLYENYPSSTDTQYF. The CDR3 DNA reads TGTGCCAGCAGTTTGTACGAGAATTACCCTTCTAGCACAGATACGCAGTATTTT.

V is TRBV7-2 and J is TRBJ2-5, with D maybe TRBD2 (5 bases). V was pared by 5 bases and J by 5 bases, with 12 bases between. CDR1 SGHTA and CDR2 FQGNSA come from the germline V gene. The CDR3 runs 13 residues. CDR3 loop: CASSDTRRETQYF. CDR3 nucleotide sequence: TGTGCCAGCAGCGATACTAGGCGGGAGACCCAGTACTTC.

This clone came up a few times. V usage is TRBV2 and J usage is TRBJ2-3; possibly TRBD2 for D (6 bases). The CDR3 consists of 15 residues. V was clipped by 10 bases and J by 0 bases, with 17 bases between them. The V gene's germline CDR1 is SNHLY and CDR2 FYNNEI. CDR3 coding DNA: TGTGCCACAACCGGGACTGGTTCTAGCACAGATACGCAGTATTTT. Its translation: CATTGTGSSTDTQYF. The full variable domain, completed using reference TRBV2 and TRBJ2-3, is EPEVTQTPSHQVTQMGQEVILRCVPISNHLYFYWYRQILGQKVEFLVSFYNNEISEKSEIFDDQFSVERPDGSNFTLKIRSTKLEDSAMYFCATTGTGSSTDTQYFGPGTRLTVL.

The V call is TRBV9, the J call TRBJ2-3; unclear D gene. CDR3 length: 14 amino acids. CDR1 SGDLS and CDR2 YYNGEE come from the germline V gene. Trimming took 0 bases from V and 3 from J, leaving 8 bases between them. The CDR3: CASSVDTVTDTQYF. DNA for the CDR3: TGTGCCAGCAGCGTAGATACGGTTACAGATACGCAGTATTTT.

This chain connects TRBV6-5 to TRBJ1-4; weak D call: TRBD1 (6 bases). The V gene lost 5 bases and the J gene lost 4 bases, with 14 bases spanning the gap. The CDR3 extends over 15 amino acids. From germline, CDR1 is MNHEY and CDR2 SVGAGI. CDR3 amino acids: CASSSGTSLNEKLFF. CDR3 DNA: TGTGCCAGCAGTAGCGGGACATCTCTTAATGAAAAACTGTTTTTT.

Note on this clone: Compared with germline, one end of the junction differs, possibly owing to a read error. V usage is TRBV7-7 and J usage is TRBJ2-3; D call uncertain. The germline V gene encodes CDR1 SSHAT and CDR2 FNYEAQ (reference sequence). The CDR3 spans 15 residues. The CDR3 is CASSLGGFNTDTQYF. In DNA form, the CDR3 reads TGTGCTAGCAGTCTAGGCGGTTTCAACACAGATACGCAGTATTTT.

The chain is built from TRBV5-1 and TRBJ1-1; D remains unclear. Germline assignment: CDR1 SGHRS and CDR2 YFSETQ. CDR3 length: 12 amino acids. Between the trimmed V and J ends, which lost 5 bases and 7 bases, there was a span of 12 bases. CDR3 sequence reads: CASRSVMNEAFF. The CDR3 bases are TGCGCCAGCAGGTCGGTGATGAATGAAGCTTTCTTT.

V is TRBV5-1 and J is TRBJ2-5; 9 bases align to TRBD2. The CDR3 runs 17 residues. V lost 1 base, J lost 1 base, and 8 bases stayed unmatched. The germline V gene encodes CDR1 SGHRS and CDR2 YFSETQ. The CDR3 loop reads CASSLFASGALQETQYF. CDR3 nucleotide sequence: TGCGCCAGCAGCTTGTTTGCTAGCGGGGCACTCCAAGAGACCCAGTACTTC. Using reference TRBV5-1 and TRBJ2-5 for the parts outside the CDR3, the full variable domain is KAGVTQTPRYLIKTRGQQVTLSCSPISGHRSVSWYQQTPGQGLQFLFEYFSETQRNKGNFPGRFSGRQFSNSRSEMNVSTLELGDSALYLCASSLFASGALQETQYFGPGTRLLVL.

The gene calls are TRBV27 and TRBJ1-2; a possible D gene is TRBD1 (5 bases). V lost 5 bases and J 1 base, leaving 17 bases between the germline ends. CDR3 length: 16 amino acids. Germline-derived CDR1 and CDR2 are MNHEY and SMNVEV (reference sequence). The DNA of the CDR3 is TGTGCCAGCAGTCCCCAGATGGGCAGGGTTAACTATGGCTACACCTTC. Translation: CASSPQMGRVNYGYTF.

The J gene is TRBJ1-3, the V gene TRBV19; D is uncertain. This CDR3 region has 14 residues. V dropped 6 bases and J dropped 0 bases, with 9 bases sitting between them. CDR1 is LNHDA and CDR2 is SQIVND in the germline V gene (reference sequence). The CDR3 spells CASSPMSSGNTIYF. Here the CDR3 DNA reads TGTGCCAGTAGCCCCATGAGCTCTGGAAACACCATATATTTT.

The CDR3 coding sequence is TGTGCCACCAGCAGTAAGCTCGACAGGGACGAGCAGTACTTC. It encodes CATSSKLDRDEQYF. This sequence joins TRBV15 and TRBJ2-7; 7 bases are shared with TRBD1. Germline CDR1 is LNHNV and CDR2 is YYDKDF (reference sequence). This CDR3 region has 14 residues. V shed 3 bases and J 5 bases; nucleotides not matched to a gene: 7.

The chain is built from TRBV5-4 and TRBJ2-5; D uncertain. Trimming removed 3 bases at V and 4 bases at J, with 10 bases between. Germline V lookup: CDR1 SGHNT, CDR2 YYREEE (reference sequence). The CDR3 has 13 amino acids. CDR3 nucleotide sequence: TGTGCCAGCAGCTACGATCGTAGAGAGACCCAGTACTTC. Its protein is CASSYDRRETQYF.

The chain links TRBV2 to TRBJ2-7; D may be TRBD1 (5 bases). The CDR3 extends over 12 amino acids. The V end lost 6 bases, the J end lost 3 bases, and 9 bases lay between the germline ends. Germline-derived CDR1 and CDR2 are SNHLY and FYNNEI. The CDR3 DNA follows: TGTGCCAGCAGGATAGACAGCTACGAGCAGTACTTC. Amino acids: CASRIDSYEQYF.

This clone occurred once. The chain recombines TRBV30 with TRBJ1-6; 12 nucleotides match TRBD1. Germline V gene data show CDR1 as GTSNPN and CDR2 as SVGIG (reference sequence). This CDR3 has 17 residues. The V segment lost 7 bases and the J segment 2 bases; nucleotides outside the gene matches: 9. CDR3: CAFSGTGGLTYNSPLHF. The CDR3 bases are TGTGCCTTTTCCGGGACAGGGGGCCTGACCTATAATTCACCCCTCCACTTT.

The rearrangement joins TRBV19 to TRBJ2-6; D gene uncertain. The CDR3 sequence is 16 residues long. Deletions cut 0 bases from V and 0 bases from J, with 6 bases between. Germline CDR1 is LNHDA and CDR2 is SQIVND (reference sequence). The CDR3 is CASSIDGSSGANVLTF. The DNA for the CDR3 is TGTGCCAGTAGTATAGACGGGTCCTCTGGGGCCAACGTCCTGACTTTC.

The chain links TRBV6-1 to TRBJ1-6, with D maybe TRBD1 (6 bases). There are 14 residues in the CDR3. Germline-derived CDR1 and CDR2 are MNHNS and SASEGT. Trimming took off 6 bases at V and 9 bases at J, with 15 bases between the two ends. The CDR3 nucleotides are TGTGCCAGCAGACCACCTGGGGGCGGTTCACCCCTCCACTTT. This translates into CASRPPGGGSPLHF.

CDR3 DNA: TGTGCCAGTTCCCCGAGGGGGCCGATCTATGGCTACACCTTC. The encoded protein is CASSPRGPIYGYTF. This rearrangement joins TRBV19 to TRBJ1-2; 7 bases agree with TRBD1. In germline, CDR1 is LNHDA, CDR2 SQIVND (reference sequence). The CDR3 totals 14 residues. V dropped 8 bases and J dropped 4; count of bases not matched to a gene: 10.

The chain is built from TRBV30 and TRBJ2-2; 16 nucleotides align to TRBD2. This CDR3 contains 14 residues. CDR1 and CDR2 (germline): GTSNPN, SVGIG (reference sequence). V lost 8 bases, J lost 7 bases, and 4 bases stayed unmatched. In DNA form, the CDR3 reads TGTGCCGGGACTAGCGGGGGGGCAGGCGGGGAGCTGTTTTTT. Its translation: CAGTSGGAGGELFF.

The gene calls are TRBV24-1 and TRBJ2-3; 7 bases line up with TRBD2. Trimming at V came to 3 bases and at J to 5 bases, leaving 10 bases not matched to a gene. The germline CDR1 and CDR2 sequences are KGHDR and SFDVKD. CDR3 size: 16 residues. CDR3 residues: CATSDRGGGIGDTQYF. As DNA, the CDR3 is TGTGCCACCAGTGATCGGGGCGGGGGAATCGGAGATACGCAGTATTTT.

With respect to this clone: The conserved phenylalanine or tryptophan normally closing the CDR3 is absent here, so this likely arose from a read error. The DNA is omitted, as the CDR3 cannot be located on it reliably, and the CDR3 follows TCRdb's listing. The chain is built from TRBV5-3 and TRBJ1-5; the table's D call TRBD1 went unverified against the DNA. Being an ORF, TRBV5-3 has a function that is uncertain. The length of the CDR3 is 12 amino acids, counting both ends. The CDR3: CARSSDRGVVSL.

Only one count was recorded for this clone. The rearrangement joins TRBV6-5 to TRBJ1-1; D gene ambiguous. This CDR3 has 13 amino acids. Germline loops: CDR1 MNHEY, CDR2 SVGAGI. Trimming shortened V by 9 bases and J by 0 bases, and 11 bases separated the two germline ends. The CDR3 region is CASTLGLNTEAFF. The CDR3 DNA is TGTGCCAGTACGTTGGGCCTGAACACTGAAGCTTTCTTT.

The rearrangement uses TRBV28 and TRBJ2-7; possibly TRBD2 for D (7 bases). This CDR3 has 13 residues. The germline V and J ends were trimmed by 6 bases and 9 bases, with 18 bases remaining between them. Per germline, CDR1 MDHEN and CDR2 SYDVKM. The CDR3 nucleotides read TGTGCCAGCAGGGACCGGGGGGCCGGGGGGCAGTACTTC. Translation gives CASRDRGAGGQYF. The full variable domain, rest sourced from reference TRBV28 and TRBJ2-7, is DVKVTQSSRYLVKRTGEKVFLECVQDMDHENMFWYRQDPGLGLRLIYFSYDVKMKEKGDIPEGYSVSREKKERFSLILESASTNQTSMYLCASRDRGAGGQYFGPGTRLTVT.

This sequence joins TRBV4-1 and TRBJ1-2; TRBD1 is a possible D gene (5 bases). Germline lookup yields CDR1 MGHRA and CDR2 YSYEKL. Trimming stripped 0 bases from V and 3 bases from J, with 11 bases between. The CDR3 is made up of 15 amino acids. The CDR3 region is CASSQDAAGYYGYTF. As DNA, the CDR3 is TGCGCCAGCAGCCAAGATGCCGCAGGGTACTATGGCTACACCTTC.